Below are 16 T cell receptor beta chains sequenced from a single sample in a study of T cell clusters in autoimmune cytopenias. TRB rearrangements were amplified by touch-down multiplex PCR with mixed TRB-A/B primers. Reanalyzing the multiplex PCR reads, TCRdb keeps one entry per CDR3 protein, without DNA. This repertoire comprises 4,000 to 6,000 distinct CDR3 sequences; its ten largest clones make up 55%. Roughly 38,000 genome equivalents of blood DNA were amplified for TRB. This sample was shared with a second study, whose subject was T cell repertoires in aging, cancer and after chemotherapy.

Source material: peripheral blood. The receptors come from a human donor with chronic lymphocytic leukemia. The donor label of this sample is uncertain.

The chain joins TRBV24-1 to TRBJ1-1; the D call from TCRdb, TRBD1, cannot be confirmed without DNA. This CDR3 has 14 amino acids. Per the germline V gene, CDR1 is KGHDR and CDR2 is SFDVKD. CDR3 in amino acids: CATSDRGENTEAFF.

This clonotype ranks as medium-sized in terms of frequency. The rearrangement joins TRBV15 to TRBJ1-2. The CDR3 spans 11 residues. The germline V gene has CDR1 LNHNV and CDR2 YYDKDF (reference sequence). The CDR3 loop reads CATSGLGGYTF.

The rearrangement joins TRBV27 to TRBJ2-3; the TRBD1 assignment by TCRdb is unverifiable without DNA. Germline V gene lookup returns CDR1 MNHEY and CDR2 SMNVEV (reference sequence). The CDR3 totals 15 residues. Here the CDR3 reads CASSLSSGGGDTQYF.

The chain carries TRBV6-5 and TRBJ1-5; TCRdb outputs TRBD1, but without DNA this stays unchecked. This CDR3 region has 14 residues. Germline V lookup: CDR1 MNHEY, CDR2 SVGAGI. CDR3: CASSHRGGAQPQHF.

This chain uses TRBV5-1 with TRBJ1-2. The CDR3 loop spans 14 amino acids. The germline V gene encodes CDR1 SGHRS and CDR2 YFSETQ. The CDR3 protein is CASSLGTANYGYTF.

The chain couples TRBV19 to TRBJ2-2; the D call of TRBD2 rests on TCRdb alone, since no DNA is present to check it. CDR1 is LNHDA, CDR2 SQIVND, per germline (reference sequence). The CDR3 contains 16 residues. The CDR3 sequence is CASSIRAGGRTGELFF.

This rearrangement joins TRBV6-6 to TRBJ1-2. The CDR3 has 13 amino acids. Germline CDR1 reads MNHNY; CDR2 reads SVGAGI (reference sequence). CDR3 sequence: CASSYARVDGYTF.

This clonotype is deemed medium-sized (0.01 to 0.1%) by its frequency. The rearrangement uses TRBV29-1 and TRBJ1-2. Germline V gives CDR1 SQVTM, CDR2 ANQGSEA. The CDR3 spans 13 residues. The chain's CDR3 is CSVESFGLYGYTF.

This chain connects TRBV5-1 to TRBJ2-2; there is no DNA to check the TCRdb D call of TRBD1. CDR3 length equals 15 residues. Germline CDR1 and CDR2: SGHRS and YFSETQ. CDR3 region: CASSFGGLNTGELFF.

Its frequency marks this clonotype as medium-sized. The chain has TRBV27 and TRBJ1-6. CDR1 is MNHEY, CDR2 SMNVEV, per germline (reference sequence). There are 13 residues in the CDR3. The CDR3 protein is CASSLSANSPLHF.

The chain links TRBV15 to TRBJ2-1; the D gene TCRdb calls, TRBD2, cannot be checked with no DNA. The CDR3 runs to 16 residues. Looked up from germline, CDR1 is LNHNV and CDR2 is YYDKDF (reference sequence). The chain's CDR3 is CVTSSLGLAGLDEQFF. Together with reference TRBV15 and TRBJ2-1, the CDR3 gives the full variable domain: DAMVIQNPRYQVTQFGKPVTLSCSQTLNHNVMYWYQQKSSQAPKLLFHYYDKDFNNEADTPDNFQSRRPNTSFCFLDIRSPGLGDTAMYLCVTSSLGLAGLDEQFFGPGTRLTVL.

This clonotype is identified as medium-sized from frequency. The chain links TRBV11-1 to TRBJ2-5; TCRdb's D call of TRBD2 is untestable without DNA. CDR3 length: 15 residues. The germline V gene encodes CDR1 SGHAT and CDR2 FQDESV (reference sequence). The CDR3 loop is CASRPPGTTLETQYF.

V usage is TRBV12-3 or TRBV12-4 and J usage is TRBJ2-3; the D call from TCRdb, TRBD1, cannot be confirmed without DNA. CDR3 length equals 12 residues. The CDR3 spells CASSLGQFAQYF.

CDR3 residues: CASSGRDRAAPTQYF. The genes are TRBV5-4 and TRBJ2-3; lacking DNA, the TRBD1 call made by TCRdb goes unchecked. CDR3 length: 15 residues. Germline CDR1 is SGHNT and CDR2 is YYREEE (reference sequence).

The chain links TRBV6-5 to TRBJ2-2; the D call of TRBD1 rests on TCRdb alone, since no DNA is present to check it. Germline CDR1 is MNHEY and CDR2 is SVGAGI. The CDR3 is 17 amino acids. This CDR3 is CASSPARGAFFPGELFF.

The chain joins TRBV6-5 to TRBJ1-2; the TCRdb D gene call, TRBD1, has no DNA to confirm it. The CDR3 spans 15 residues. CDR1 and CDR2 from the germline V gene are MNHEY and SVGAGI. CDR3 region: CASSYFGTGGDGYTF.